The entry below gives a single T cell receptor (beta chain) sequence along with its context. Its target is not known. The record originates from a study of T cells after yellow fever vaccination. General study results and limits: Peaking faster, on day 5 versus 15, the secondary response was nonetheless weaker. Bulk-population clonotypes that are abundant could appear as contaminants in FACS-sorted repertoires. Across the CD4 and CD8 compartments, a small share of clonotypes was present in both.

CDR3 size: 16 residues. J lost 1 base, V lost 6 bases, and 9 bases had no gene match. Germline lookup yields CDR1 MNHEY and CDR2 SMNVEV (reference sequence). 5'RACE template switching generated TCR cDNA, adding a universal primer site and UMIs. TCRdb re-derived calls from the 5' RACE reads in MiXCR, one entry per CDR3 protein. The data show 200,000 to 300,000 distinct CDR3 sequences, approximately 13% seen once. The starting material was CD4+ T cells sorted from PBMCs, obtained 45 days after the yellow fever booster vaccination. This TCR came from a man aged 25-45 years who received the YFV17D yellow fever vaccine. The chain carries TRBV27 and TRBJ1-1; TRBD1 agrees at 9 bases. The CDR3 spells CASRYRGTGKNTEAFF. Here the CDR3 DNA reads TGTGCCAGCAGATATCGGGGGACAGGGAAGAACACTGAAGCTTTCTTT.